This TCR beta chain was captured by sequencing in a study of glioma-infiltrating T cells. The iRepertoire nested amplicon-rescue multiplex PCR amplified TCR alpha and beta CDR3s from RNA. Tissue mRNA or PBMC total RNA, roughly 95-400 ng, went into one-step reverse transcription and amplification. One entry per CDR3 protein, called by TCRdb with MiXCR from the multiplex PCR reads. The profile shows about 130,000 distinct CDR3 sequences, more than 20% of them singletons. Study findings and constraints: Non-neoplastic patients had below-expected tissue-blood divergence, while all gliomas exceeded expectation. Tissue and blood shared very few CDR3 sequences.

This clonotype has at least ten counts. Its antigen is unidentified. Germline trimming cut 6 bases from V and 6 bases from J; bases unmatched to any gene: 5. Germline V gene data show CDR1 as SQVTM and CDR2 as ANQGSEA. This CDR3 has 13 amino acids. The rearrangement uses TRBV29-1 and TRBJ2-1; TRBD2 agrees at 10 bases. Sequencing was done on a sample of glioma tissue, nonneoplastic brain tissue, or PBMCs (not recorded which). The sequence was obtained from a human donor with low-grade glioma or glioblastoma, undergoing nonglioma brain surgery, or in good health (not recorded which). CDR3 amino acids: CSVARTSGNEQFF. As DNA, the CDR3 is TGCAGCGTCGCACGGACTAGCGGCAATGAGCAGTTCTTC.